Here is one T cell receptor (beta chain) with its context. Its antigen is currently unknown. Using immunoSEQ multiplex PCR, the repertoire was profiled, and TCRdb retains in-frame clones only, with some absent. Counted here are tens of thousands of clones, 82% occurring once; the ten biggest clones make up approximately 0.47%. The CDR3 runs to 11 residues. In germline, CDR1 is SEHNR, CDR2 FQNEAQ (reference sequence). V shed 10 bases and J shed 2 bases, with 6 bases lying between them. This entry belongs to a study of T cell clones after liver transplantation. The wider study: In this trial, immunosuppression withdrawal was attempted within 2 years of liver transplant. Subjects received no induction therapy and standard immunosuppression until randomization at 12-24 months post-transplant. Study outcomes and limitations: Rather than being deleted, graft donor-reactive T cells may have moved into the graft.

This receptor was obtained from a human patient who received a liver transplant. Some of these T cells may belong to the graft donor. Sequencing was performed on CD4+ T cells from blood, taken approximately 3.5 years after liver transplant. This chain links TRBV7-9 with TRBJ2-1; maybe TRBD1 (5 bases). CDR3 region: CAMDTYNEQFF. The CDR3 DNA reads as TGTGCCATGGACACCTACAATGAGCAGTTCTTC.